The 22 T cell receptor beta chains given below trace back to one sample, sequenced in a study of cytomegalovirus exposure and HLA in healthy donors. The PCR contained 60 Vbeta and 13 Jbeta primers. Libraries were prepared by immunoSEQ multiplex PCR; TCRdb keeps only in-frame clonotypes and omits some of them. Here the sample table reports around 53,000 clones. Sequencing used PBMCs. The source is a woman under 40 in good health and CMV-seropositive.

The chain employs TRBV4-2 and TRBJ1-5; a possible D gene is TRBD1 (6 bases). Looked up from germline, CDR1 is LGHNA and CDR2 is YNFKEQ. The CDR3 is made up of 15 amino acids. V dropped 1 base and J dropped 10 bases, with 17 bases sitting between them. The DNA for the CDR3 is TGTGCCAGCAGCCAAGCGGGACAAGACAATCGACCCCAGCATTTT. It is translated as CASSQAGQDNRPQHF.

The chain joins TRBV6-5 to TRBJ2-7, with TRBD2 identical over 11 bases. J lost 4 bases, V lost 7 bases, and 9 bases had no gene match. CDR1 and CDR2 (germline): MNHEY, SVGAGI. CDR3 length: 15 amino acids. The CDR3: CASTLGASGRYEQYF. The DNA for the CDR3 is TGTGCCAGCACCTTGGGGGCTAGCGGGAGGTACGAGCAGTACTTC.

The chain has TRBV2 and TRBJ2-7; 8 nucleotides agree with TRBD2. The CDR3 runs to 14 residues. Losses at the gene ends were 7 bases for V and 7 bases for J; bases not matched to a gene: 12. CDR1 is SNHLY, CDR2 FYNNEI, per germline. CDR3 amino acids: CASMMGLDMGEQYF. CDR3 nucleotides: TGTGCCAGCATGATGGGACTAGATATGGGGGAGCAGTACTTC.

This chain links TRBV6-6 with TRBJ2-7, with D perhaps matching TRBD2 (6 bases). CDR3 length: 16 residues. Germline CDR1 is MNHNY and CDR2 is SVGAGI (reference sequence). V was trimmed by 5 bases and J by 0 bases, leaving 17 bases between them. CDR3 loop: CASSPPPRLVSYEQYF. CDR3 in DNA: TGTGCCAGCAGTCCTCCCCCTAGACTAGTCTCCTACGAGCAGTACTTC.

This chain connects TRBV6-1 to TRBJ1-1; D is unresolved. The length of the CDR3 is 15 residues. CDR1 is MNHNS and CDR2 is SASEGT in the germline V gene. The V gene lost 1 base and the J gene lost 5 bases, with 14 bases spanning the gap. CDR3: CASSEDRLSGTEAFF. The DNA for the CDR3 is TGTGCCAGCAGTGAAGACCGGCTCTCGGGGACTGAAGCTTTCTTT.

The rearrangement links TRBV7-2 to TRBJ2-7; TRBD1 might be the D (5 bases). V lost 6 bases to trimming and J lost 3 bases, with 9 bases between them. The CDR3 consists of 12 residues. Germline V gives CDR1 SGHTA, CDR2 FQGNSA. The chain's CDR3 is CASSRQSYEQYF. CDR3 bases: TGTGCCAGCAGTAGACAGAGCTACGAGCAGTACTTC.

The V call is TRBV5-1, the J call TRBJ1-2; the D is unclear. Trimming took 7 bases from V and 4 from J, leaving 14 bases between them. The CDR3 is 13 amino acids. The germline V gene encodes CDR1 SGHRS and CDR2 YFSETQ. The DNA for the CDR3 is TGCGCCAGCGGCCTCGGTGGAGGCTATGGCTACACCTTC. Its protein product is CASGLGGGYGYTF.

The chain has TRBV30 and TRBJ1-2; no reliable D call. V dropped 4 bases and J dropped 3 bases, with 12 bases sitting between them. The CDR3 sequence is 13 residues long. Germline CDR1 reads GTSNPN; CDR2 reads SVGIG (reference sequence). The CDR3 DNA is TGTGCCTGGACCTCGTCAGAGGACTATGGCTACACCTTC. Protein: CAWTSSEDYGYTF.

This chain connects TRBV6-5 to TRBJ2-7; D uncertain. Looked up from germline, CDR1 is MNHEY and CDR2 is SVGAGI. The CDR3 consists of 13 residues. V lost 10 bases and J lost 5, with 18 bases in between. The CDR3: CATEGPPSDEQYF. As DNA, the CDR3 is TGTGCCACCGAAGGCCCCCCGAGCGACGAGCAGTACTTC.

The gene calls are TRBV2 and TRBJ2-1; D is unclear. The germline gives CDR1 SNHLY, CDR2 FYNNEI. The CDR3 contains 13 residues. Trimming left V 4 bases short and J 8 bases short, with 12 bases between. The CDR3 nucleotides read TGTGCCAGCAGTGGACAACCGAAGGATGAGCAGTTCTTC. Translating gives CASSGQPKDEQFF.

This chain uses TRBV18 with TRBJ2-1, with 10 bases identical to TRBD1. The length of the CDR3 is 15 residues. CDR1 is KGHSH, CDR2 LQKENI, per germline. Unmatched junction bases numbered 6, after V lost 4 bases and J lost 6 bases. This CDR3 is CASSLPGQGSNEQFF. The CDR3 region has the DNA TGTGCCAGCTCACTCCCGGGACAGGGGAGCAATGAGCAGTTCTTC.

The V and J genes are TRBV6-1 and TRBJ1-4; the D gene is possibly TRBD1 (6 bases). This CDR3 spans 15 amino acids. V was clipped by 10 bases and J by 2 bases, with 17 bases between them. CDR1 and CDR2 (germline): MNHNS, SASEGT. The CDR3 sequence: CATRGAHLTNEKLFF. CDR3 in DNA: TGTGCCACGCGGGGGGCCCACCTTACTAATGAAAAACTGTTTTTT.

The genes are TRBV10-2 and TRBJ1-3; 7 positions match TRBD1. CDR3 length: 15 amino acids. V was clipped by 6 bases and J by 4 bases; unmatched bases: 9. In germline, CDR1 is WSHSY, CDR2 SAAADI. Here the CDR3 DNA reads TGCGCCAGCAGCCTGAAGACAGGGTTGGGAAACACCATATATTTT. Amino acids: CASSLKTGLGNTIYF.

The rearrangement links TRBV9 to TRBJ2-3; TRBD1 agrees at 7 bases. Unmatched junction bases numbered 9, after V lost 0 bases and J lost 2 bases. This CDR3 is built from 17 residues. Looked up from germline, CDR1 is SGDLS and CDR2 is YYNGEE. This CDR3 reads CASSVGGGRGPTDTQYF. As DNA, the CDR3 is TGTGCCAGCAGCGTAGGAGGGGGTAGGGGGCCCACAGATACGCAGTATTTT. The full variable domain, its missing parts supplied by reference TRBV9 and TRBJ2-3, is DSGVTQTPKHLITATGQRVTLRCSPRSGDLSVYWYQQSLDQGLQFLIQYYNGEERAKGNILERFSAQQFPDLHSELNLSSLELGDSALYFCASSVGGGRGPTDTQYFGPGTRLTVL.

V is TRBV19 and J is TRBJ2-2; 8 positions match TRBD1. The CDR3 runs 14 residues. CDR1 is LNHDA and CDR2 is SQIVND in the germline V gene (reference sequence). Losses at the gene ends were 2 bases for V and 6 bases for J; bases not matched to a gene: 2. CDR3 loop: CASSINRGSGELFF. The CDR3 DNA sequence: TGTGCCAGTAGTATAAACAGGGGGTCCGGGGAGCTGTTTTTT.

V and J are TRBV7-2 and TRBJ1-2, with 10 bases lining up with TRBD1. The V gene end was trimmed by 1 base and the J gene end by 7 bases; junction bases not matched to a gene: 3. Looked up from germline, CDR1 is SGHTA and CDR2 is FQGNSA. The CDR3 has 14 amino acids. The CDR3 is CASSLGTGGTGYTF. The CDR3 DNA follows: TGTGCCAGCAGCTTAGGGACAGGGGGGACTGGCTACACCTTC.

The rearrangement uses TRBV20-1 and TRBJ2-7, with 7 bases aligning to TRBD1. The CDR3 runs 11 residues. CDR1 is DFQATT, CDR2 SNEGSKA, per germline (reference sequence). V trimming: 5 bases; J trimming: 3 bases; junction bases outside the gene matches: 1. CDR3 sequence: CSAWTGYEQYF. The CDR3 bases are TGCAGTGCTTGGACAGGCTACGAGCAGTACTTC.

The CDR3 here is CSVRLAGVHNEQFF. Here the CDR3 DNA reads TGCAGCGTACGACTAGCGGGAGTCCACAATGAGCAGTTCTTC. The V gene is TRBV29-1, the J gene TRBJ2-1, with 12 bases identical to TRBD2. V was pared by 6 bases and J by 5 bases, with 5 bases of the junction left unmatched. The CDR3 covers 14 residues. Germline V lookup: CDR1 SQVTM, CDR2 ANQGSEA.

The CDR3 DNA sequence: TGTGCCAGCAGCTTACGCCTTGGGGGGACTGTCAATGAGCAGTTCTTC. The encoded protein is CASSLRLGGTVNEQFF. The chain uses TRBV7-2 and TRBJ2-1; possible D gene TRBD2, 6 bases. Germline CDR1 reads SGHTA; CDR2 reads FQGNSA. Trimming shortened V by 2 bases and J by 6 bases, and 17 bases separated the two germline ends. The CDR3 covers 16 residues.

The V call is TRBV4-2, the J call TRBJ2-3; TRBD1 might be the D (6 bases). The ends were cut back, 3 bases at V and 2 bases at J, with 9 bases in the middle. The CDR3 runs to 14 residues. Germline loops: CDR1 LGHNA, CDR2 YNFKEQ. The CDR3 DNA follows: TGTGCCAGCAGCCACTGGGGGCTCACAGATACGCAGTATTTT. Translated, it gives CASSHWGLTDTQYF.

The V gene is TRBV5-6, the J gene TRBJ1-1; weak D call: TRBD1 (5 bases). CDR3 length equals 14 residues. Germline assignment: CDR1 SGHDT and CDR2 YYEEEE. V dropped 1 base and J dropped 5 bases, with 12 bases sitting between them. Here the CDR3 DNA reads TGTGCCAGCAGCTTGAGGAGGGGTGCAACTGAAGCTTTCTTT. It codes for CASSLRRGATEAFF. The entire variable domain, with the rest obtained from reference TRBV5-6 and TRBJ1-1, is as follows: DAGVTQSPTHLIKTRGQQVTLRCSPKSGHDTVSWYQQALGQGPQFIFQYYEEEERQRGNFPDRFSGHQFPNYSSELNVNALLLGDSALYLCASSLRRGATEAFFGQGTRLTVV.

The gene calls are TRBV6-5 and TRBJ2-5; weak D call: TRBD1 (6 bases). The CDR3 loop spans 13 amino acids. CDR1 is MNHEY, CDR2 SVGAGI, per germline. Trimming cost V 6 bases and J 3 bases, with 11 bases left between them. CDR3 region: CASSLPGEETQYF. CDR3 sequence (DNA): TGTGCCAGCAGCCTCCCAGGGGAAGAGACCCAGTACTTC.